Below are 28 T cell receptor beta chains sequenced from a single sample in a study of blood T cell repertoires in COVID-19. Produced via immunoSEQ multiplex PCR; TCRdb's table is partial and in-frame only. This sample has under 350,000 clones, with about 85% found just once. Source material: peripheral blood. The receptors were gathered from a human donor in a cohort sampled during active COVID-19.

The gene calls are TRBV21-1 and TRBJ2-5; TRBD1, the D gene given by the table, was not confirmed from the DNA. TRBV21-1 is recorded as a pseudogene. CDR3 length: 16 amino acids. The CDR3: CASSKPSGQFQETQYF. In DNA, the CDR3 is TGTGCCAGCAGCAAACCGAGTGGGCAGTTCCAAGAGACCCAGTACTTC.

The chain has TRBV7-9 and TRBJ1-2; D gene unclear. The CDR3 loop spans 11 amino acids. Trimming left V 3 bases short and J 5 bases short, with 4 bases between. Germline-derived CDR1 and CDR2 are SEHNR and FQNEAQ (reference sequence). This CDR3 reads CASSFAYGYTF. CDR3 bases: TGTGCCAGCAGCTTTGCGTATGGCTACACCTTC.

This clone was found once. V is TRBV5-4 and J is TRBJ2-3, with 7 bases lining up with TRBD2. The germline gives CDR1 SGHNT, CDR2 YYREEE (reference sequence). There are 16 residues in the CDR3. The ends lost 0 bases at V and 4 bases at J; junction bases unmatched: 8. The CDR3 spells CASSLGQRGDPDTQYF. In nucleotides, the CDR3 is TGTGCCAGCAGCTTGGGCCAGCGGGGAGACCCAGATACGCAGTATTTT.

The chain is built from TRBV5-4 and TRBJ2-2; D is perhaps TRBD2 (6 bases). V lost 0 bases, J lost 5 bases, and 17 bases lay in between. Germline assignment: CDR1 SGHNT and CDR2 YYREEE (reference sequence). The CDR3 sequence is 17 residues long. This CDR3 is CASSLAVDAGRTGELFF. CDR3 in DNA: TGTGCCAGCAGCTTGGCCGTAGATGCGGGACGGACCGGGGAGCTGTTTTTT.

This clone was counted only a few times. This sequence joins TRBV29-1 and TRBJ1-2; TRBD1 agrees at 7 bases. Looked up from germline, CDR1 is SQVTM and CDR2 is ANQGSEA. Germline trimming cut 5 bases from V and 5 bases from J; bases unmatched to any gene: 8. The CDR3 runs 13 residues. The CDR3 loop reads CSVPVQGEYGYTF. The CDR3 DNA sequence: TGCAGCGTTCCGGTCCAGGGGGAATATGGCTACACCTTC.

V gene TRBV4-1 combines with J gene TRBJ2-7; 8 bases are a match to TRBD1. V lost 1 base and J lost 7; bases outside the gene matches: 3. The germline V gene has CDR1 MGHRA and CDR2 YSYEKL. CDR3 length: 13 residues. CDR3 loop: CASSQGTGWEQYF. CDR3 DNA sequence: TGCGCCAGCAGCCAAGGGACAGGGTGGGAGCAGTACTTC.

The rearrangement links TRBV2 to TRBJ2-3; TRBD2 matches at 9 bases. Germline assignment: CDR1 SNHLY and CDR2 FYNNEI. V shed 6 bases and J 1 base; nucleotides not matched to a gene: 2. CDR3 length equals 14 residues. This chain's CDR3 is CASRVAGGTDTQYF. CDR3 nucleotide sequence: TGTGCCAGCAGGGTAGCGGGAGGCACAGATACGCAGTATTTT.

The V gene is TRBV6-1, the J gene TRBJ1-2; no clear D gene. V dropped 0 bases and J dropped 2 bases, with 7 bases sitting between them. The CDR3 runs 14 residues. Germline values: CDR1 MNHNS, CDR2 SASEGT. CDR3 in amino acids: CASSEAVVNYGYTF. CDR3 sequence (DNA): TGTGCCAGCAGTGAAGCGGTAGTCAACTATGGCTACACCTTC.

This clone was picked up one time. The rearrangement links TRBV19 to TRBJ1-1; D remains ambiguous. The germline V gene has CDR1 LNHDA and CDR2 SQIVND (reference sequence). V was cut by 5 bases and J by 0 bases, with 13 bases left in between. The CDR3 sequence is 15 residues long. In DNA, the CDR3 is TGTGCCAGTAGTCCGCCGGGGAGATTGAACACTGAAGCTTTCTTT. Translating it yields CASSPPGRLNTEAFF.

The CDR3 loop is CAWRTSVNEQFF. The CDR3 bases are TGTGCCTGGAGGACTAGCGTTAATGAGCAGTTCTTC. The chain recombines TRBV30 with TRBJ2-1; TRBD2 matches at 8 bases. This CDR3 has 12 residues. The germline CDR1 and CDR2 sequences are GTSNPN and SVGIG (reference sequence). Losses at the gene ends were 3 bases for V and 7 bases for J; bases not matched to a gene: 2.

This clone has only one observation. V usage is TRBV19 and J usage is TRBJ2-1; the D gene is possibly TRBD1 (5 bases). Germline loops: CDR1 LNHDA, CDR2 SQIVND (reference sequence). This CDR3 has 15 amino acids. The V end was cut by 1 base, the J end by 1 base, with 8 bases between. CDR3 residues: CASSIGQGSYNEQFF. The CDR3 nucleotides are TGTGCCAGTAGTATAGGGCAGGGATCCTACAATGAGCAGTTCTTC.

This clone was seen more than once but under ten times. V is TRBV19 and J is TRBJ1-6; D possibly corresponds to TRBD1 (5 bases). With 6 bases removed from V and 4 bases from J, the gap between germline ends came to 7 bases. Germline loops: CDR1 LNHDA, CDR2 SQIVND (reference sequence). This CDR3 has 13 amino acids. CDR3 residues: CASRTDYNSPLHF. The CDR3 DNA is TGTGCCAGTAGGACAGATTATAATTCACCCCTCCACTTT.

J is TRBJ1-2 and V is TRBV28; D call uncertain. V was cut by 7 bases and J by 5 bases, with 14 bases left in between. The CDR3 has 13 amino acids. Germline-derived CDR1 and CDR2 are MDHEN and SYDVKM. CDR3: CASNSFGYYGYTF. The DNA of the CDR3 is TGTGCCAGCAATTCTTTCGGGTATTATGGCTACACCTTC.

The chain joins TRBV24-1 to TRBJ2-1, with 8 bases lining up with TRBD1. CDR3 length: 16 residues. The V gene's germline CDR1 is KGHDR and CDR2 SFDVKD. The V gene end was trimmed by 4 bases and the J gene end by 3 bases; junction bases not matched to a gene: 7. This chain's CDR3 is CATSDLSTGGYNEQFF. The CDR3 bases are TGTGCCACCAGTGACCTGTCTACAGGGGGCTACAATGAGCAGTTCTTC.

The chain employs TRBV11-2 and TRBJ1-6; D gene uncertain. Trimming removed 2 bases from V and 7 bases from J, with 9 bases in between. The CDR3 is 14 amino acids. The germline V gene encodes CDR1 SGHAT and CDR2 FQNNGV. In nucleotides, the CDR3 is TGTGCCAGCAGCTTAAGGCAGAGGAATTCACCCCTCCACTTT. It translates to CASSLRQRNSPLHF.

This clone occurred a few times. V is TRBV12-3 or TRBV12-4 and J is TRBJ2-1; tentative D call: TRBD2 (7 bases). This CDR3 is 13 amino acids long. Trimming left V 5 bases short and J 8 bases short, with 13 bases between. This CDR3 is CASSLQGGDEQFF. CDR3 bases: TGTGCCAGCAGTCTACAGGGAGGGGATGAGCAGTTCTTC.

About this clone: The junction departs from germline at one end; a sequencing error may be responsible. The chain couples TRBV6-1 to TRBJ2-3; maybe TRBD2 (6 bases). The CDR3 contains 14 residues. Germline assignment: CDR1 MNHNS and CDR2 SASEGT. In nucleotides, the CDR3 is TGTGCCAGCGGTGATCGACAGCGGGCAGATACGCAGTATTTT. As protein: CASGDRQRADTQYF.

This clone turned up a few times. Other DNA sequences within the sample encode an identical CDR3. The chain recombines TRBV30 with TRBJ2-2; TRBD2 might be the D (6 bases). CDR3 size: 12 residues. Germline V gene sequence: CDR1 GTSNPN, CDR2 SVGIG (reference sequence). The V end was cut by 3 bases, the J end by 5 bases, with 7 bases between. The CDR3 region is CAWSRGTGELFF. DNA for the CDR3: TGTGCCTGGAGCCGGGGGACCGGGGAGCTGTTTTTT.

The chain joins TRBV5-4 to TRBJ2-2; TRBD2 matches 9 bases. Germline assignment: CDR1 SGHNT and CDR2 YYREEE (reference sequence). CDR3 size: 16 residues. V was clipped by 2 bases and J by 4 bases; unmatched bases: 6. The CDR3 nucleotides are TGTGCCAGCAGCTTCGAGCGGGAGGTGACCACCGGGGAGCTGTTTTTT. Its translation: CASSFEREVTTGELFF.

This chain connects TRBV28 to TRBJ2-1, with D possibly TRBD2 on 6 matching bases. The CDR3 length is 14 residues. Deletions cut 5 bases from V and 10 bases from J, with 18 bases between. In germline, CDR1 is MDHEN, CDR2 SYDVKM. The CDR3 loop is CASSGRLDPNEQFF. In nucleotides, the CDR3 is TGTGCCAGCAGTGGGAGACTAGATCCAAACGAGCAGTTCTTC.

This clone was detected only once. The chain is built from TRBV11-2 and TRBJ2-7; tentatively, D is TRBD2 (6 bases). Germline CDR1 and CDR2: SGHAT and FQNNGV. This CDR3 spans 15 amino acids. Trimming removed 3 bases from V and 2 bases from J, with 14 bases in between. The CDR3 loop is CASSFVLAEAYEQYF. As DNA, the CDR3 is TGTGCCAGCAGCTTCGTACTAGCTGAAGCCTACGAGCAGTACTTC.

This chain uses TRBV18 with TRBJ1-2; 10 nucleotides align to TRBD1. There are 14 residues in the CDR3. Losses at the gene ends were 6 bases for V and 13 bases for J; bases not matched to a gene: 14. Per germline, CDR1 KGHSH and CDR2 LQKENI. The CDR3 is CASSPQGQGEVFTF. The CDR3 bases are TGTGCCAGCTCCCCCCAAGGACAGGGGGAAGTGTTCACCTTC.

The V call is TRBV5-1, the J call TRBJ2-1; 11 bases align to TRBD1. The ends lost 4 bases at V and 5 bases at J; junction bases unmatched: 11. The germline V gene encodes CDR1 SGHRS and CDR2 YFSETQ. This CDR3 comprises 17 residues. As DNA, the CDR3 is TGCGCCAGCAGCCGTCCCGGGACAGGGGGACCGGACAATGAGCAGTTCTTC. This translates into CASSRPGTGGPDNEQFF.

The chain links TRBV3-1 (or the pseudogene TRBV3-2) to TRBJ2-1, with 11 bases identical to TRBD1. CDR3 length: 16 residues. Germline values: CDR1 LGHDT, CDR2 YNNKEL (reference sequence). V gave up 0 bases and J gave up 8 bases; unmatched junction bases: 6. The DNA for the CDR3 is TGTGCCAGCAGCCAAGATTGGACAGGGGGCTGGGATGAGCAGTTCTTC. Residues: CASSQDWTGGWDEQFF.

The CDR3 coding sequence is TGTGCCAGCAGCTTAGAGTCTAGCGGGAGCAATGAGCAGTTCTTC. Translation gives CASSLESSGSNEQFF. V and J are TRBV11-2 and TRBJ2-1, with TRBD2 matching over 10 bases. V trimming: 0 bases; J trimming: 6 bases; junction bases outside the gene matches: 2. Per germline, CDR1 SGHAT and CDR2 FQNNGV. There are 15 residues in the CDR3.

This chain links TRBV7-6 with TRBJ2-5, with 8 bases that match TRBD1. The CDR3 consists of 16 residues. Germline trimming cut 1 base from V and 4 bases from J; bases unmatched to any gene: 8. Germline lookup yields CDR1 SGHVS and CDR2 FNYEAQ. CDR3: CASSLGLQGAGETQYF. The CDR3, as DNA: TGTGCCAGCAGCTTAGGGCTGCAGGGGGCGGGAGAGACCCAGTACTTC.

The chain has TRBV5-4 and TRBJ2-3, with D possibly being TRBD1 (5 bases). CDR3 length: 14 residues. Trimming stripped 9 bases from V and 1 base from J, with 15 bases between. The germline CDR1 and CDR2 sequences are SGHNT and YYREEE (reference sequence). CDR3 nucleotides: TGTGCCACTATGACAGTCAGTGGCACAGATACGCAGTATTTT. This translates into CATMTVSGTDTQYF.

V gene TRBV7-2 combines with J gene TRBJ2-1; D not resolved. V lost 5 bases to trimming and J lost 9 bases, with 20 bases between them. In germline, CDR1 is SGHTA, CDR2 FQGNSA. CDR3 length: 15 amino acids. The CDR3 sequence is CASSRLRVSSGEQFF. In DNA, the CDR3 is TGTGCCAGCAGCCGTCTCCGGGTGAGTTCCGGTGAGCAGTTCTTC.